This is a list of T cell receptor beta chains from one sample in a study of blood T cell repertoires in COVID-19. Profiling relied on immunoSEQ multiplex PCR, and the TCRdb table lists in-frame clones only, not all of them. This table has under 250,000 clones, 88% appearing once. Sequences were obtained from peripheral blood. The receptors stem from a man at least 80 years old with acute or convalescent COVID-19. CDR3s include the opening cysteine and the closing phenylalanine or tryptophan.

V gene: TRBV28
J gene: TRBJ1-2
CDR3 protein: CASRQTGGYTF

V gene: TRBV25-1
J gene: TRBJ2-3
CDR3 protein: CASSETGTSTDTQYF

V gene: TRBV2
J gene: TRBJ1-6
CDR3 protein: CASVRDSNSPLHF

V gene: TRBV15
J gene: TRBJ2-1
CDR3 protein: CATSRGGAGPDNEQFF

V gene: TRBV15
J gene: TRBJ2-7
CDR3 protein: CATSFDTTAYEQYF

V gene: TRBV7-3
J gene: TRBJ2-5
CDR3 protein: CASSFGGARETQYF

V gene: TRBV18
J gene: TRBJ2-7
CDR3 protein: CASSPQGTYEQYF

V gene: TRBV18
J gene: TRBJ1-1
CDR3 protein: CASSPTQGTEAFF

V gene: TRBV19
J gene: TRBJ1-5
CDR3 protein: CASSIRGAGNQPQHF

V gene: TRBV19
J gene: TRBJ2-3
CDR3 protein: CASSPRVRADTQYF

V gene: TRBV7-6
J gene: TRBJ2-2
CDR3 protein: CASSFPLAGVNTGELFF

V gene: TRBV6-5
J gene: TRBJ1-4
CDR3 protein: CASSYSRYNEKLFF

V gene: TRBV6-5
J gene: TRBJ2-7
CDR3 protein: CASSSIGTEDYVQYF

V gene: TRBV7-2
J gene: TRBJ1-5
CDR3 protein: CASSLAGARGQPQHF

V gene: TRBV7-3
J gene: TRBJ2-3
CDR3 protein: CASSPLGGSTDTQYF

V gene: TRBV28
J gene: TRBJ2-7
CDR3 protein: CASSLQGAGYEQYF

V gene: TRBV4-2
J gene: TRBJ2-2
CDR3 protein: CASSHSSGGSGELFF

V gene: TRBV4-3
J gene: TRBJ1-1
CDR3 protein: CASSLSTGWTEAFF

V gene: TRBV11-2
J gene: TRBJ2-3
CDR3 protein: CASSTTRDTANTDTQYF

V gene: TRBV7-3
J gene: TRBJ1-3
CDR3 protein: CASSSSGGRGPGNTIYF

V gene: TRBV21-1
J gene: TRBJ2-2
CDR3 protein: CASSKAKREKDTGELFF

V gene: TRBV5-1
J gene: TRBJ2-1
CDR3 protein: CASSWGTSGTTRREQFF

V gene: TRBV5-1
J gene: TRBJ2-5
CDR3 protein: CASSLGLTQETQYF

V gene: TRBV5-1
J gene: TRBJ1-6
CDR3 protein: CASSLGTGGNSPLHF

V gene: TRBV2
J gene: TRBJ2-7
CDR3 protein: CASSDQGGSSYEQYF

V gene: TRBV24-1
J gene: TRBJ2-3
CDR3 protein: CATSDGGTDTQYF

V gene: TRBV6-2/TRBV6-3
J gene: TRBJ1-2
CDR3 protein: CASSYSVTPYGYTF

V gene: TRBV19
J gene: TRBJ2-5
CDR3 protein: CASSLELQETQYF

V gene: TRBV5-1
J gene: TRBJ2-7
CDR3 protein: CASSLRSGTSGSYEQYF

V gene: TRBV2
J gene: TRBJ2-7
CDR3 protein: CASRGTMISYEQYF

V gene: TRBV9
J gene: TRBJ2-1
CDR3 protein: CASSVVDGDNEQFF

V gene: TRBV10-3
J gene: TRBJ2-7
CDR3 protein: CAIREGLAGVDEQYF

V gene: TRBV19
J gene: TRBJ1-4
CDR3 protein: CASSPLRDRADEKLFF

V gene: TRBV21-1
J gene: TRBJ2-1
CDR3 protein: CASPWGAYNEQFF

V gene: TRBV5-1
J gene: TRBJ2-3
CDR3 protein: CASSDKRDTDTQYF

V gene: TRBV2
J gene: TRBJ2-6
CDR3 protein: CARGQGFSGANVLTF

V gene: TRBV7-8
J gene: TRBJ2-2
CDR3 protein: CASSFQSTGELFF

V gene: TRBV4-2
J gene: TRBJ1-2
CDR3 protein: CASSQGTTDYGYTF

V gene: TRBV7-9
J gene: TRBJ2-3
CDR3 protein: CASSSGTSGVDTQYF

V gene: TRBV2
J gene: TRBJ2-2
CDR3 protein: CASSAGTPDTGELFF

V gene: TRBV3-1/TRBV3-2
J gene: TRBJ1-2
CDR3 protein: CASSTRTGGLRYGYTF

V gene: TRBV7-9
J gene: TRBJ1-1
CDR3 protein: CASSLGGGYTEAFF

V gene: TRBV5-1
J gene: TRBJ2-7
CDR3 protein: CASSSQGAGGIYEQYF

V gene: TRBV27
J gene: TRBJ1-2
CDR3 protein: CASSFSGSLYTF

V gene: TRBV28
J gene: TRBJ2-5
CDR3 protein: CASSFTGGRETQYF

V gene: TRBV28
J gene: TRBJ2-7
CDR3 protein: CASSPAGLAGVYEQYF

V gene: TRBV7-8
J gene: TRBJ2-7
CDR3 protein: CASSLKSRVEQYF

V gene: TRBV3-1/TRBV3-2
J gene: TRBJ2-3
CDR3 protein: CASSQPGARLGTQYF

V gene: TRBV13
J gene: TRBJ1-1
CDR3 protein: CASSLPPRFDRGTEAFF